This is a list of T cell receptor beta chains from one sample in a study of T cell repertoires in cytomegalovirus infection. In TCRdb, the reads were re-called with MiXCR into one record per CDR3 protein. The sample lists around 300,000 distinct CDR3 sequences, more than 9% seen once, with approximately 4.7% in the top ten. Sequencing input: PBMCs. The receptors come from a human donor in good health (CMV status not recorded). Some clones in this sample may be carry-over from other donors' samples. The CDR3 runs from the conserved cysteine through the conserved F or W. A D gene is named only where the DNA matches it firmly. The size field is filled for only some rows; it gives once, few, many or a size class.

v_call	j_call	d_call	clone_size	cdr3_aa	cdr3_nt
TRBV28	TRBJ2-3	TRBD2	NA	CASLAGVTDTQYF	TGTGCCAGCCTAGCGGGGGTAACAGATACGCAGTATTTT
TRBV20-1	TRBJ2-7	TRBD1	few	CSARTGNTPNEQYF	TGCAGTGCCCGGACAGGGAATACCCCCAACGAGCAGTACTTC
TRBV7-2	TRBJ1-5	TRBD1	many	CASSYKTGDNQPQHF	TGTGCCAGCAGCTACAAGACAGGGGACAATCAGCCCCAGCATTTT
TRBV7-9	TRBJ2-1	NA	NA	CASSLREPGF	TGTGCCAGCAGCTTACGGGAACCGGGCTTC
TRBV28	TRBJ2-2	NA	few	CASSPTGSGTGELFF	TGTGCCAGCAGTCCGACAGGATCGGGCACCGGGGAGCTGTTTTTT
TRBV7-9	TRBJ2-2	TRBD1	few	CASSSGQRGDTGELFF	TGTGCCAGCAGTTCGGGACAGCGAGGTGACACCGGGGAGCTGTTTTTT
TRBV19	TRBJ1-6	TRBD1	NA	CASSRNPGQDSPLHF	TGTGCCAGTAGTAGGAATCCGGGACAGGATTCACCCCTCCACTTT
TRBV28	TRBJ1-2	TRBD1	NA	CASRPPRQGTLSGYTF	TGTGCCAGCAGACCTCCTAGACAGGGGACCCTTTCTGGCTACACCTTC
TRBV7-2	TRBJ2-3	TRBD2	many	CAARASGTDTQYF	TGTGCCGCCCGGGCTAGCGGGACAGATACGCAGTATTTT
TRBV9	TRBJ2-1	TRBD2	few	CASSVAPGLAGGEQFF	TGTGCCAGCAGCGTAGCCCCCGGACTAGCGGGGGGGGAGCAGTTCTTC
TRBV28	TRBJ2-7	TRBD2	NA	CASNRLAGPYEQYF	TGTGCCAGCAATCGACTAGCGGGCCCCTACGAGCAGTACTTC
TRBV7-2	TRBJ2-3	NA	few	CASNPTPSDTQYF	TGTGCCAGCAACCCCACCCCCTCAGATACGCAGTATTTT
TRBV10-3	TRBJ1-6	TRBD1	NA	CAISAGTGNSPLHF	TGTGCCATCAGCGCCGGGACAGGGAATTCACCCCTCCACTTT
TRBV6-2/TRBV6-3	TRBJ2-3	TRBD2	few	CASSYPTSGFSTDTQYF	TGTGCCAGCAGTTACCCTACTAGCGGTTTTAGCACAGATACGCAGTATTTT
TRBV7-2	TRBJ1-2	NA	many	CASSLGTNYGYTF	TGTGCCAGCAGCCTAGGGACTAACTATGGCTACACCTTC
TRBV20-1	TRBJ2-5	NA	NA	CSARDPTIPQETQYF	TGCAGTGCTAGAGATCCCACTATCCCCCAAGAGACCCAGTACTTC
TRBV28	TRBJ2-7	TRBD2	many	CASSLVWEAQRGSYEQYF	TGTGCCAGCAGTTTGGTCTGGGAGGCTCAGCGGGGGTCCTACGAGCAGTACTTC
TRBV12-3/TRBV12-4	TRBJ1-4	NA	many	CASSSGLKVEKLFF	TGTGCCAGCAGTTCGGGACTTAAGGTTGAAAAACTGTTTTTT
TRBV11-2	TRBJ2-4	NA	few	CATHPVGPAKNIQYF	TGTGCCACCCATCCAGTGGGGCCCGCCAAAAACATTCAGTACTTC
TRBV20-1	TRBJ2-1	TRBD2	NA	CSAAGTSGRVGNEQFF	TGCAGTGCCGCTGGGACTAGCGGGAGGGTAGGGAATGAGCAGTTCTTC
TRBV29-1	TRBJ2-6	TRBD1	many	CSVLPGQDTSGANVLTF	TGCAGCGTTCTTCCGGGACAGGACACCTCTGGGGCCAACGTCCTGACTTTC
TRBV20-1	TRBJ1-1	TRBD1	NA	CSAGGGGRAFF	TGCAGTGCTGGGGGAGGGGGCCGAGCTTTCTTT
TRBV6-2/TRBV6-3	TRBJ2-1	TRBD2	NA	CASSTSGGTYNEQFF	TGTGCCAGCAGCACCAGCGGGGGGACCTACAATGAGCAGTTCTTC
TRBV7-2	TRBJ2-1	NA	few	CASGMRNNEQFF	TGTGCCAGCGGGATGCGGAACAATGAGCAGTTCTTC
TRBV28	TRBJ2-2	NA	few	CASSTTGRTGELFF	TGTGCCAGCAGTACAACAGGGCGAACCGGGGAGCTGTTTTTT
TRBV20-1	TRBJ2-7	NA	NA	CSASLDKPPYEQYF	TGCAGTGCTAGCCTGGATAAACCCCCCTACGAGCAGTACTTC
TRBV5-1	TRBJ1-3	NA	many	CASSSASSGNTIYF	TGCGCCAGCAGCTCAGCCAGCTCTGGAAACACCATATATTTT
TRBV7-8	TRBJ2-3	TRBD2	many	CASSSPGLVSTDTQYF	TGTGCCAGCAGCTCGCCGGGACTAGTATCCACAGATACGCAGTATTTT
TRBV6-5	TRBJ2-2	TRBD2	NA	CASSRGGSGNTGELVF	TGTGCCAGCAGTAGAGGGGGTAGCGGGAACACCGGGGAGCTGGTTTTT
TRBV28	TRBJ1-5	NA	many	CASSFGQHSNQPQHF	TGTGCCAGCAGTTTTGGACAGCATAGCAATCAGCCCCAGCATTTT
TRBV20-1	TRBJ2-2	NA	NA	CSARGKPNTGELFF	TGCAGTGCTAGGGGTAAACCGAACACCGGGGAGCTGTTTTTT
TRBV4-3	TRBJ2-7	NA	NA	CASSQDPRTTFYEQYF	TGCGCCAGCAGCCAAGACCCCCGGACAACTTTCTACGAGCAGTACTTC
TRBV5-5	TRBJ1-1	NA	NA	CASSHRDIAEAFF	TGTGCCAGCAGCCACAGGGACATAGCTGAAGCTTTCTTT
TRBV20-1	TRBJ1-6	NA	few	CSARKGGGDSPLHF	TGCAGTGCTAGGAAGGGCGGGGGGGATTCACCCCTCCACTTT
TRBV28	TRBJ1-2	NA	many	CASSLVGRTYGYTF	TGTGCCAGCAGTTTAGTTGGACGGACCTATGGCTACACCTTC
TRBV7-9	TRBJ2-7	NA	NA	CASTTEGTYEQYF	TGTGCCAGCACAACGGAGGGGACCTACGAGCAGTACTTC
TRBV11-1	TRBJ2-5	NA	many	CASSSLGGQETQYF	TGTGCCAGCAGCTCACTCGGCGGACAAGAGACCCAGTACTTC
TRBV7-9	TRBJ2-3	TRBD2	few	CASSSVSGRTDTQYF	TGTGCCAGCAGCTCCGTTAGCGGGCGCACAGATACGCAGTATTTT
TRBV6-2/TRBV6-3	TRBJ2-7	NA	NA	CASSYGGPPEQYF	TGTGCCAGCAGTTACGGGGGGCCGCCCGAGCAGTACTTC
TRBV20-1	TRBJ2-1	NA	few	CSGPDTADNEQFF	TGCAGTGGACCGGATACCGCTGACAATGAGCAGTTCTTC
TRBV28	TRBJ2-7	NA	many	CASSLNAAQYF	TGTGCCAGCAGTTTGAACGCTGCGCAGTACTTC
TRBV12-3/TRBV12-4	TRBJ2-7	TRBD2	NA	CASSQSGLARNEQYF	TGTGCCAGCAGTCAAAGCGGACTAGCGAGGAACGAGCAGTACTTC
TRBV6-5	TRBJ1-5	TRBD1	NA	CASMDRGGQPQHF	TGTGCCAGCATGGACAGGGGAGGTCAGCCCCAGCATTTT
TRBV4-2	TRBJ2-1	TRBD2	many	CASSQDGTAGGPNEQFF	TGTGCCAGCAGCCAAGATGGCACGGCGGGGGGGCCGAATGAGCAGTTCTTC
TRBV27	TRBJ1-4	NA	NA	CASSTRGLSNEKLYF	TGTGCCAGCAGTACACGGGGGTTGAGTAATGAAAAACTGTATTTT
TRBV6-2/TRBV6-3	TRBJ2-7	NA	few	CASRSRGEQYF	TGTGCCAGCAGATCGAGGGGCGAGCAGTACTTC
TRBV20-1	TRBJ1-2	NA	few	CSAREGEGGYGYTF	TGCAGTGCTAGAGAGGGCGAGGGCGGGTATGGCTACACCTTC
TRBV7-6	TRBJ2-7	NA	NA	CASNAHLGGPSYEQYF	TGTGCCAGCAACGCTCACCTTGGGGGGCCCAGCTACGAGCAGTACTTC
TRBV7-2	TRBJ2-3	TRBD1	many	CASSSTLPGQGVSDTQYF	TGTGCCAGCAGCTCGACCCTACCGGGACAGGGTGTATCAGATACGCAGTATTTT
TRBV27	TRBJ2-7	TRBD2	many	CASSLSGRAADEQYF	TGTGCCAGCAGTTTGAGTGGGAGGGCGGCAGACGAGCAGTACTTC
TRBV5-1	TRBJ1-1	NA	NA	CASSTGYTEAFF	TGCGCCAGCAGTACAGGCTACACTGAAGCTTTCTTT
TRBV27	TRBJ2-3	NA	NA	CASSRRGGDTQYF	TGTGCCAGCAGCAGGAGGGGGGGAGATACGCAGTATTTT
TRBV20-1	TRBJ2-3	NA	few	CSAGSLTDTQYF	TGCAGTGCTGGGAGCTTAACAGATACGCAGTATTTT
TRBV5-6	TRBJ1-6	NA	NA	CASSLAGRGNSPLHF	TGTGCCAGCAGCTTGGCCGGCAGGGGAAATTCACCCCTCCACTTT
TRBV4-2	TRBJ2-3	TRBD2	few	CASSTRTSGGPQYF	TGTGCCAGCAGCACCCGGACTAGCGGGGGGCCGCAGTATTTT
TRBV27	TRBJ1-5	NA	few	CAIGNNQPQHF	TGTGCCATTGGGAATAATCAGCCCCAGCATTTT
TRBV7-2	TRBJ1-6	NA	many	CASTPGQHNSPLHF	TGTGCCAGCACCCCCGGGCAGCATAATTCACCCCTCCACTTT
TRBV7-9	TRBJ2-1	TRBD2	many	CASGSGRLAGQGINEQFF	TGTGCCAGCGGTTCGGGACGCCTAGCGGGGCAGGGGATCAATGAGCAGTTCTTC
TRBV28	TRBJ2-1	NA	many	CASRSTEDEQFF	TGTGCCAGCAGGTCGACTGAGGATGAGCAGTTCTTC
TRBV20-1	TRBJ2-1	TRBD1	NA	CSGGSGTGGNEQFF	TGCAGCGGAGGGTCCGGGACAGGGGGCAATGAGCAGTTCTTC